What follows are 13 T cell receptor beta chains derived from one specimen sequenced in a study of blood T cell repertoires in COVID-19. Some clones are missing from TCRdb's copy, which holds only in-frame ones; the method was immunoSEQ multiplex PCR. This table holds about 120,000 clones, 70% to 90% found once. Material: peripheral blood. All receptors derive from a woman older than 75 with acute or convalescent COVID-19.

J is TRBJ2-7 and V is TRBV21-1; TRBD2 is the table's D call, not checked against the DNA. TRBV21-1 is reported as a pseudogene. The CDR3 is 14 amino acids. CDR3 in amino acids: CASTGGGKPYEQYF. The CDR3, as DNA: TGTGCCAGCACCGGGGGGGGGAAACCCTACGAGCAGTACTTC.

This clone was seen more than once but under ten times. The rearrangement links TRBV7-9 to TRBJ1-2, with 7 bases lining up with TRBD1. The CDR3 totals 15 residues. Germline CDR1 reads SEHNR; CDR2 reads FQNEAQ (reference sequence). The V gene end was trimmed by 2 bases and the J gene end by 3 bases; junction bases not matched to a gene: 6. This CDR3 is CASSLSAQGDYGYTF. Written as DNA, the CDR3 is TGTGCCAGCAGCTTATCGGCCCAGGGGGACTATGGCTACACCTTC.

The chain links TRBV19 to TRBJ2-4; tentative D call: TRBD1 (5 bases). V was trimmed by 0 bases and J by 1 base, leaving 10 bases between them. CDR1 and CDR2 from the germline V gene are LNHDA and SQIVND (reference sequence). This CDR3 has 16 residues. The CDR3 here is CASSIEQGMAKNIQYF. The DNA of the CDR3 is TGTGCCAGTAGTATAGAGCAGGGAATGGCCAAAAACATTCAGTACTTC.

The chain employs TRBV28 and TRBJ2-5, with a weak D call TRBD1 (6 bases). V lost 3 bases, J lost 2 bases, and 16 bases lay in between. CDR1 is MDHEN, CDR2 SYDVKM, per germline. The CDR3 runs 16 residues. CDR3 bases: TGTGCCAGCAGTTTGCTCCGTCCGGGACATCAAGAGACCCAGTACTTC. This sequence encodes CASSLLRPGHQETQYF.

The chain joins TRBV6-6 to TRBJ1-5; tentatively, D is TRBD1 (6 bases). Germline lookup yields CDR1 MNHNY and CDR2 SVGAGI (reference sequence). The CDR3 runs to 15 residues. Trimming left V 2 bases short and J 0 bases short, with 8 bases between. Here the CDR3 reads CASSYGQPSNQPQHF. CDR3 bases: TGTGCCAGCAGTTACGGACAGCCTAGCAATCAGCCCCAGCATTTT.

V and J are TRBV9 and TRBJ2-2; possible D gene TRBD1, 6 bases. Germline V CDR1 and CDR2: SGDLS, YYNGEE. Between the trimmed V and J ends, which lost 2 bases and 2 bases, there was a span of 13 bases. The CDR3 is 16 residues long. The CDR3 region has the DNA TGTGCCAGCAGCGTTTACAGGGAATTAAACACCGGGGAGCTGTTTTTT. This translates into CASSVYRELNTGELFF.

This clone is a singleton in its sample. The chain couples TRBV12-3 or TRBV12-4 to TRBJ2-1; no firm D call. The CDR3 covers 12 residues. Trimming removed 6 bases at V and 8 bases at J, with 11 bases between. CDR3 DNA sequence: TGTGCCAGCAGCCCGCTGGCCTATGAGCAGTTCTTC. It codes for CASSPLAYEQFF.

The chain is built from TRBV9 and TRBJ2-5; D is unclear. This CDR3 is 14 amino acids long. V was cut by 0 bases and J by 1 base, with 7 bases left in between. Per germline, CDR1 SGDLS and CDR2 YYNGEE. CDR3 sequence reads: CASSVALSQETQYF. The CDR3 DNA reads as TGTGCCAGCAGCGTAGCCCTCTCCCAAGAGACCCAGTACTTC.

The V call is TRBV18, the J call TRBJ1-4; D not resolved. This CDR3 has 13 residues. The germline V and J ends were trimmed by 3 bases and 5 bases, with 7 bases remaining between them. Germline CDR1 is KGHSH and CDR2 is LQKENI. CDR3: CASSPRRNEKLFF. CDR3 nucleotides: TGTGCCAGCTCACCGCGCAGGAATGAAAAACTGTTTTTT.

This clone was counted a single time. The chain employs TRBV5-4 and TRBJ2-2; 8 bases align to TRBD2. This CDR3 is built from 15 residues. Germline lookup yields CDR1 SGHNT and CDR2 YYREEE (reference sequence). The J segment lost 4 bases and the V segment lost 4 bases, leaving 6 bases of the junction unmatched. In DNA, the CDR3 is TGTGCCAGCAGCCAAGGACTAGCCAGCACCGGGGAGCTGTTTTTT. Translated: CASSQGLASTGELFF.

V and J are TRBV6-6 and TRBJ1-5; 10 nucleotides line up with TRBD1. CDR3 length: 15 amino acids. Germline trimming cut 6 bases from V and 3 bases from J; bases unmatched to any gene: 5. Germline assignment: CDR1 MNHNY and CDR2 SVGAGI (reference sequence). CDR3 DNA: TGTGCCAGCAGGTCGGACAGGGGGGCCAATCAGCCCCAGCATTTT. The encoded protein is CASRSDRGANQPQHF.

The rearrangement joins TRBV6-5 to TRBJ1-5; possibly TRBD1 for D (5 bases). From germline, CDR1 is MNHEY and CDR2 SVGAGI. This CDR3 is 15 amino acids long. The V end lost 4 bases, the J end lost 2 bases, and 12 bases lay between the germline ends. In DNA, the CDR3 is TGTGCCAGCAGTTCACAGGCACCGGGCAATCAGCCCCAGCATTTT. This gives the protein CASSSQAPGNQPQHF.

This clone was observed a single time. Here the CDR3 DNA reads TGCGCCAGCAGCTCGGGACAGCCACTCACAGATACGCAGTATTTT. Translated: CASSSGQPLTDTQYF. This chain uses TRBV5-1 with TRBJ2-3; 7 nucleotides align to TRBD1. V shed 3 bases and J 2 bases; nucleotides not matched to a gene: 6. The germline gives CDR1 SGHRS, CDR2 YFSETQ. The CDR3 has 15 residues.